This is a list of T cell receptor beta chains from one sample in a study of blood T cell repertoires in COVID-19. Sequencing used immunoSEQ multiplex PCR; TCRdb keeps in-frame clones, though not all of them. The sample lists about 82,000 clones, 81% occurring once. The sample was peripheral blood. These receptors were collected from a man at least 80 years old with acute or convalescent COVID-19. Each CDR3 is given with its conserved first and last residue. The D gene is left open where the match is weak. Some rows have no size entry. The others give once, few or many, or a class for an expanded clone.

J gene | V gene | D gene | clone size | CDR3 DNA | CDR3 protein
TRBJ1-1 | TRBV28 | . | once | TGTGCCAGCAGTTTAGTGGGGGGGACTGAAGCTTTCTTT | CASSLVGGTEAFF
TRBJ1-6 | TRBV3-1/TRBV3-2 | TRBD1 | few | TGTGCCAGCAGACACCGGGACAGATATAATTCACCCCTCCACTTT | CASRHRDRYNSPLHF
TRBJ2-3 | TRBV28 | . | . | TGTGCCAGCAGTCATCGGAGCACAGATACGCAGTATTTT | CASSHRSTDTQYF
TRBJ2-7 | TRBV14 | TRBD1 | many | TGTGCCAGCAGCCCGACAGGGGGCCCCTTGGGCGAGCAGTACTTC | CASSPTGGPLGEQYF
TRBJ2-5 | TRBV27 | . | . | TGTGCCAGCAGTTTATCGGTAAAGCGGACGTATGAATGGGAGACCCAGTACTTC | CASSLSVKRTYEWETQYF
TRBJ2-1 | TRBV30 | . | . | TGTGCCTGGAGTATGCGCGACAGAGCCTACAATGAGCAGTTCTTC | CAWSMRDRAYNEQFF
TRBJ1-1 | TRBV30 | . | . | TGTGCCTGGAGTCCCCAGAGGACTGAAGCTTTCTTT | CAWSPQRTEAFF
TRBJ2-7 | TRBV12-5 | . | once | TGTGCTAGTGGTTCAGGGGTCCCACCCTACGAGCAGTACTTC | CASGSGVPPYEQYF
TRBJ2-1 | TRBV2 | TRBD2 | . | TGTGCCAGCAGTGGGACTAGGGGTTACAATGAGCAGTTCTTC | CASSGTRGYNEQFF
TRBJ2-1 | TRBV5-1 | TRBD1 | . | TGCGCCAGCAGCTTGGATGGACAGGCGTACAATGAGCAGTTCTTC | CASSLDGQAYNEQFF
TRBJ1-5 | TRBV19 | . | . | TGTGCCAGTAAGAGTCAGGGGACAAATTTGAATCAGCCCCAGCATTTT | CASKSQGTNLNQPQHF
TRBJ2-6 | TRBV4-3 | TRBD2 | . | TGCGCCAGCAGCCATTCCCTAGCGGGATGGGGCTCTGGGGCCAACGTCCTGACTTTC | CASSHSLAGWGSGANVLTF
TRBJ1-6 | TRBV19 | . | . | TGTGCCAGTAGGGCCGAGAGGGATAATTCACCCCTCCACTTT | CASRAERDNSPLHF
TRBJ2-2 | TRBV27 | . | . | TGTGCCAGCAGTTCCCGGGACAACCTGTGGAACACCGGGGAGCTGTTTTTT | CASSSRDNLWNTGELFF
TRBJ1-4 | TRBV28 | TRBD1 | . | TGTGCCAGCAGTTTAGGGGGGACAGGCAATGAAAAACTGTTTTTT | CASSLGGTGNEKLFF
TRBJ2-2 | TRBV27 | TRBD1 | . | TGTGCCAGCAGTTTCAGCCCGGGACAGAAGCCCCACCGGGAGCTGTTTTTT | CASSFSPGQKPHRELFF
TRBJ2-3 | TRBV5-4 | TRBD2 | . | TGTGCCAGCAGCTCCAAGCGGGAGGGAGATACGCAGTATTTT | CASSSKREGDTQYF
TRBJ2-1 | TRBV11-3 | . | . | TGTGCCAGCAGCTTTGAGGAAGGGGCGAATGAGCAGTTCTTC | CASSFEEGANEQFF
TRBJ2-7 | TRBV28 | . | . | TGTGCCAGCAGTTCCCGCCGGGAGCAGTACTTC | CASSSRREQYF
TRBJ1-5 | TRBV7-2 | TRBD1 | . | TGTGCCAGCAGCTCACAGGGGTGGCAGCCCCAGCATTTT | CASSSQGWQPQHF
TRBJ1-6 | TRBV7-9 | TRBD1 | . | TGTGCCAGCAGCTTAGCTACAGGGGGGATGTCACCCCTCCACTTT | CASSLATGGMSPLHF
TRBJ1-3 | TRBV4-3 | . | . | TGCGCCAGCAGCCTAGCAGGGACTGGAAACACCATATATTTT | CASSLAGTGNTIYF
TRBJ1-1 | TRBV18 | TRBD1 | . | TGTGCCAGCTCACCAAGGGACAGGGGGCGCGTGACTGAAGCTTTCTTT | CASSPRDRGRVTEAFF
TRBJ2-7 | TRBV5-1 | TRBD1 | few | TGCGCCAGCAGTGATGGGACAGCCTACGAGCAGTACTTC | CASSDGTAYEQYF
TRBJ2-4 | TRBV11-3 | TRBD1 | . | TGTGCCAGCAGCTTGAGAGGTGGGACAGGGGGCGCGGGAAACATTCAGTACTTC | CASSLRGGTGGAGNIQYF
TRBJ1-1 | TRBV18 | . | . | TGTGCCAGCTCACCAAAGTATCAGGGAGGTACTGAAGCTTTCTTT | CASSPKYQGGTEAFF
TRBJ1-1 | TRBV4-2 | TRBD1 | . | TGTGCCAGCAGCCGGGACAGGGCAGGGCAAACTGAAGCTTTCTTT | CASSRDRAGQTEAFF
TRBJ1-5 | TRBV5-1 | . | . | TGCGCCAGCAGCTTGGACACCAATCAGCCCCAGCATTTT | CASSLDTNQPQHF
TRBJ1-5 | TRBV5-6 | . | . | TGTGCCAGCAGCTTCTACAGGGTGACCAATCAGCCCCAGCATTTT | CASSFYRVTNQPQHF
TRBJ2-5 | TRBV9 | TRBD2 | . | TGTGCCAGCAGCGCCAGACTAGCGGGGTTTGGGGAGACCCAGTACTTC | CASSARLAGFGETQYF
TRBJ1-3 | TRBV12-3/TRBV12-4 | . | few | TGTGCCAGCAGTCGACAGGGAAACACCATATATTTT | CASSRQGNTIYF
TRBJ1-5 | TRBV18 | . | . | TGTGCCAGCTCACCTCGACAGGGCAATCAGCCCCAGCATTTT | CASSPRQGNQPQHF
TRBJ1-2 | TRBV28 | . | . | TGTGCCAGCGGCTCCCCGCATGGCTACACCTTC | CASGSPHGYTF